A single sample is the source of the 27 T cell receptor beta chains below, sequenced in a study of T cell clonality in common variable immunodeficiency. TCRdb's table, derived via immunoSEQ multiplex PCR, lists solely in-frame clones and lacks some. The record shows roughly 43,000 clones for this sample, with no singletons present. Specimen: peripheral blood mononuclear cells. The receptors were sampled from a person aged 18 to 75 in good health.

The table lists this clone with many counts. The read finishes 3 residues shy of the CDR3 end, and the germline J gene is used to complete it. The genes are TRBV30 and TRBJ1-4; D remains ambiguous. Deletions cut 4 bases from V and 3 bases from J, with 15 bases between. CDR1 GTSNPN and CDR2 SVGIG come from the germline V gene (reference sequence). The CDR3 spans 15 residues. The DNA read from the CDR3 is TGTGCCTGGACTAGTATGGGTGGAGCTAATGAAAAA. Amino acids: CAWTSMGGANEK. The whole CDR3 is CAWTSMGGANEKLFF.

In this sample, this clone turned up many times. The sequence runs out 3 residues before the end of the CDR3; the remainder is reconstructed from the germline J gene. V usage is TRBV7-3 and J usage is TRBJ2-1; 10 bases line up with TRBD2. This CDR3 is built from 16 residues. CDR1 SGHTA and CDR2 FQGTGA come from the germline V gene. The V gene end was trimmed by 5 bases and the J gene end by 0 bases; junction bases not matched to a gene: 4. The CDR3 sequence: CASSLAGVSSYNEQFF. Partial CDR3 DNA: TGTGCCAGCAGCCTAGCGGGAGTCAGCTCCTACAATGAG.

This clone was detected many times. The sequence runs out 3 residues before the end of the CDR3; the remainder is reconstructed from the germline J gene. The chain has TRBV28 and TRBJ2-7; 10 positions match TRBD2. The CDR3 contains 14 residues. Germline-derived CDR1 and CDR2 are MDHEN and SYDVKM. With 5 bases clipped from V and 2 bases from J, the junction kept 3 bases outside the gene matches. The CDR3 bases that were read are TGTGCCAGCAGTATTAGCGGGAGGACCTACGAG. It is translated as CASSISGRTYE. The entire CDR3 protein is CASSISGRTYEQYF.

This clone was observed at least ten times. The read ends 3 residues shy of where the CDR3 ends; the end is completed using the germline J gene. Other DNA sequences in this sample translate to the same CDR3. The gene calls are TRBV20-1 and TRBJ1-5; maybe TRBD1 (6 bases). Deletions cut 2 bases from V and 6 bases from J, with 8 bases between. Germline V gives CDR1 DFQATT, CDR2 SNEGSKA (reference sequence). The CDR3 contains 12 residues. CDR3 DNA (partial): TGCAGTGCTAGATCAGGGGCTCAGCCC. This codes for CSARSGAQP. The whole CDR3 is CSARSGAQPQHF.

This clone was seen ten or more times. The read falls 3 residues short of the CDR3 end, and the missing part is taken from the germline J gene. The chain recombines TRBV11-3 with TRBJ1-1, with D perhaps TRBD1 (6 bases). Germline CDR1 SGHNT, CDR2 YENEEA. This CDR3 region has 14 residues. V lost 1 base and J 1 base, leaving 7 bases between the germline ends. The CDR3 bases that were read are TGTGCCAGCAGCTTAGGGGGACAGAACACTGAA. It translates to CASSLGGQNTE. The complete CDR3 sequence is CASSLGGQNTEAFF. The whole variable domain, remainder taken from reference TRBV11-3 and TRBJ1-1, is EAGVVQSPRYKIIEKKQPVAFWCNPISGHNTLYWYLQNLGQGPELLIRYENEEAVDDSQLPKDRFSAERLKGVDSTLKIQPAELGDSAVYLCASSLGGQNTEAFFGQGTRLTVV.

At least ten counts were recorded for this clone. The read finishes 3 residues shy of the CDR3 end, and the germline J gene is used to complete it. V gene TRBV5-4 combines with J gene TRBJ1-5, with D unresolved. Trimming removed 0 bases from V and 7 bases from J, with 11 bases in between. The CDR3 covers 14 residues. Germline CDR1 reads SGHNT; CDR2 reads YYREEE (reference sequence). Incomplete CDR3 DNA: TGTGCCAGCAGCTTGGATGGACTTTCGCAGCCC. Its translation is CASSLDGLSQP. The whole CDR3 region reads CASSLDGLSQPQHF.

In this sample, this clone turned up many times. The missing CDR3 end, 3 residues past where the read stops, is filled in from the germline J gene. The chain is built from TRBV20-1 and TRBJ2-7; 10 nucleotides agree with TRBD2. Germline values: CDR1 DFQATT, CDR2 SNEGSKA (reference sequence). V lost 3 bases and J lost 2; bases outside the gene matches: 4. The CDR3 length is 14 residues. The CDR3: CSASLLAGAYEQYF. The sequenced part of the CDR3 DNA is TGCAGTGCTAGCCTTCTAGCGGGGGCCTACGAG.

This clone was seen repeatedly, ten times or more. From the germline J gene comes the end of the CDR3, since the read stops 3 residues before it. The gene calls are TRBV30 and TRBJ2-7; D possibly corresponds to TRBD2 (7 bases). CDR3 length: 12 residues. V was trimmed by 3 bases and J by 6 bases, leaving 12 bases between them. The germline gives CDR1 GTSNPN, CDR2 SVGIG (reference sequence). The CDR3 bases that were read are TGTGCCTGGAGCTGGGGGGGGGCCGAG. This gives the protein CAWSWGGAE. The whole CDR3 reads CAWSWGGAEQYF. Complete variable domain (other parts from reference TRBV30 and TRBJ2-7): SQTIHQWPATLVQPVGSPLSLECTVEGTSNPNLYWYRQAAGRGLQLLFYSVGIGQISSEVPQNLSASRPQDRQFILSSKKLLLSDSGFYLCAWSWGGAEQYFGPGTRLTVT.

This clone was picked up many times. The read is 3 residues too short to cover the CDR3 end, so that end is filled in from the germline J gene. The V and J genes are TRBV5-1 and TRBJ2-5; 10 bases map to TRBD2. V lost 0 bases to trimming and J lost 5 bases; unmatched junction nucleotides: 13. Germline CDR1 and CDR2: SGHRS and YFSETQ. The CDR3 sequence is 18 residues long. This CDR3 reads CASSLVGVSGGPRETQYF. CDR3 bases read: TGCGCCAGCAGCTTGGTTGGGGTTAGCGGGGGGCCGAGGGAGACC.

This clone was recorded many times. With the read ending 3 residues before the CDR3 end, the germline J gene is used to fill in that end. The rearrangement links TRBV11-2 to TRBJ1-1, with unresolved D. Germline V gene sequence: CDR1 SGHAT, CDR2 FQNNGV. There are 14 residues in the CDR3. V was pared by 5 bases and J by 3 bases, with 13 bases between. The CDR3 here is CASSPSGSYTEAFF. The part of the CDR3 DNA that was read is TGTGCCAGCAGCCCTTCGGGTTCGTACACTGAA.

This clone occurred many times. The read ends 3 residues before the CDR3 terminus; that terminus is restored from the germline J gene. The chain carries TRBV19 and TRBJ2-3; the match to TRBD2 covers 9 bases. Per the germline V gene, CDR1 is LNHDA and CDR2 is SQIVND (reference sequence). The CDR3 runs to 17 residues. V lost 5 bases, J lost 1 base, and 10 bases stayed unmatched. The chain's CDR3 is CASSSKEREVGTDTQYF. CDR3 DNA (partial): TGTGCCAGTAGTTCAAAGGAGCGGGAGGTCGGCACAGATACG.

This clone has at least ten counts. The CDR3 loop reads CASSLQGSGNTIYF. The part of the CDR3 DNA that was read is TGCGCCAGCAGCCTACAGGGTTCTGGAAACACC. The gene calls are TRBV5-1 and TRBJ1-3; the D gene is possibly TRBD1 (6 bases). The read ends 3 residues shy of where the CDR3 ends; the end is completed using the germline J gene. Trimming stripped 4 bases from V and 1 base from J, with 9 bases between. The germline gives CDR1 SGHRS, CDR2 YFSETQ. This CDR3 spans 14 amino acids.

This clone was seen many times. The DNA read from the CDR3 is TGTGCCAGCAGTGAAAACCGACAGACTGAA. This encodes CASSENRQTE. The CDR3, in full, reads CASSENRQTEAFF. The chain carries TRBV2 and TRBJ1-1; tentatively, D is TRBD1 (5 bases). The observed sequence ends 3 residues before the CDR3 terminus, with the missing tail filled in from the germline J gene. This CDR3 has 13 amino acids. Trimming removed 2 bases from V and 5 bases from J, with 9 bases in between. CDR1 is SNHLY and CDR2 is FYNNEI in the germline V gene.

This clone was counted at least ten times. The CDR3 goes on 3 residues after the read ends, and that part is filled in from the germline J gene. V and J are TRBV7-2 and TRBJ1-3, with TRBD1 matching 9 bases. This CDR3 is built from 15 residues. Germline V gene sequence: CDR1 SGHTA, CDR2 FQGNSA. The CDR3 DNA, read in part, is TGTGCCAGCAGCACCGCCGGGACAGGGTATTATACC. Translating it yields CASSTAGTGYYT. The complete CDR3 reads CASSTAGTGYYTIYF. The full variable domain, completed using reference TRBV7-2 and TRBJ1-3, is GAGVSQSPSNKVTEKGKDVELRCDPISGHTALYWYRQSLGQGLEFLIYFQGNSAPDKSGLPSDRFSAERTGGSVSTLTIQRTQQEDSAVYLCASSTAGTGYYTIYFGEGSWLTVV.

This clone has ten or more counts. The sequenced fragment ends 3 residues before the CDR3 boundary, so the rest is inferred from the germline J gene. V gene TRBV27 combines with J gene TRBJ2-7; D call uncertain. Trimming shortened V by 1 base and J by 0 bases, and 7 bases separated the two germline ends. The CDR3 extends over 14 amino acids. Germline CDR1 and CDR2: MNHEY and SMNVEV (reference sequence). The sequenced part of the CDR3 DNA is TGTGCCAGCAGTTTATATGGCAGCTCCTACGAG. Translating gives CASSLYGSSYE. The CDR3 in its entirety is CASSLYGSSYEQYF.

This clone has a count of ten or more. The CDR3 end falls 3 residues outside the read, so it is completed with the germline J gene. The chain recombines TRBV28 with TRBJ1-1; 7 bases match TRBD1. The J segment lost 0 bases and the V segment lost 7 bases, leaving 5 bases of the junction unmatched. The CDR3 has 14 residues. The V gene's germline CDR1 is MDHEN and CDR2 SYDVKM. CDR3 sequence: CASTMTGLNTEAFF. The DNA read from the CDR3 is TGTGCCAGCACCATGACAGGGTTGAACACTGAA.

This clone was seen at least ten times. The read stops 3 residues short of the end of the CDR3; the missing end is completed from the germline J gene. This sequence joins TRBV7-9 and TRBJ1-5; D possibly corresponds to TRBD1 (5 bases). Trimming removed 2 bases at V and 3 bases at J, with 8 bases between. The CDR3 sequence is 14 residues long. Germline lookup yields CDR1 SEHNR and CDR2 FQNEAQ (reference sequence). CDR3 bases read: TGTGCCAGCAGCTTAATGGACACCAATCAGCCC. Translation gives CASSLMDTNQP. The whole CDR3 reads CASSLMDTNQPQHF.

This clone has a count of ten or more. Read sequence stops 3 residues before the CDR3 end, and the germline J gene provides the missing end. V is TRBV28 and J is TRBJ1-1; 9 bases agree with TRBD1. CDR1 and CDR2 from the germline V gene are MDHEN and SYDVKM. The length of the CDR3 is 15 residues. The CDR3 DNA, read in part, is TGTGCCAGCAGTTACCAAGGGACAGGGACTGGGGAA. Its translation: CASSYQGTGTGE. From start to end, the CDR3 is CASSYQGTGTGEAFF.

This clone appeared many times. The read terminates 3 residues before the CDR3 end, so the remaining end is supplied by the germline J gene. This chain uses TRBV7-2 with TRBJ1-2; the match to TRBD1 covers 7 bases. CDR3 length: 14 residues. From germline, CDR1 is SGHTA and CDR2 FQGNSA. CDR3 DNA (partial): TGTGCCAGCAGCGCGGACAGGTCCTCGGGGGGC. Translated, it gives CASSADRSSGG. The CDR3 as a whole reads CASSADRSSGGYTF.

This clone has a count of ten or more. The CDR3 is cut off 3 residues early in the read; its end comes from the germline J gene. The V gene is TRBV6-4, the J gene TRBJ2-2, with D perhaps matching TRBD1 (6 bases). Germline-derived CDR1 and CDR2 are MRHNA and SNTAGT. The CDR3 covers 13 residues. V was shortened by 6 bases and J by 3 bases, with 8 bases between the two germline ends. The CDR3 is CASSHRDTGELFF. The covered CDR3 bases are TGTGCCAGCAGCCACAGGGACACCGGGGAG.

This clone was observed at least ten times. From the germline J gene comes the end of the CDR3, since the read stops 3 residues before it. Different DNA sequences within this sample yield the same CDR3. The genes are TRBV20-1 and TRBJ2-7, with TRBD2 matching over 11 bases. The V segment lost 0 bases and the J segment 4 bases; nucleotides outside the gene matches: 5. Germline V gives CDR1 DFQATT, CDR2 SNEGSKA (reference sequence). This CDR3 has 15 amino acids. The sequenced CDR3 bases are TGCAGTGCTAGAGATCCAACTAGCGGGGGTTACGAG. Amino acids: CSARDPTSGGYE. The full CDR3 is CSARDPTSGGYEQYF.

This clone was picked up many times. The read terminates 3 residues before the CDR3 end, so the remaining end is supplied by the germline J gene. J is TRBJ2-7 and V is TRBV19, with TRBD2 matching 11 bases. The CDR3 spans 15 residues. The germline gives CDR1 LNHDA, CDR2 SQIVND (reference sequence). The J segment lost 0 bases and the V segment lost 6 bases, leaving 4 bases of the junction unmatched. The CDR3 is CASSLTSGSSYEQYF. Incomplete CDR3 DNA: TGTGCCAGTAGCCTTACTAGCGGGAGCTCCTACGAG.

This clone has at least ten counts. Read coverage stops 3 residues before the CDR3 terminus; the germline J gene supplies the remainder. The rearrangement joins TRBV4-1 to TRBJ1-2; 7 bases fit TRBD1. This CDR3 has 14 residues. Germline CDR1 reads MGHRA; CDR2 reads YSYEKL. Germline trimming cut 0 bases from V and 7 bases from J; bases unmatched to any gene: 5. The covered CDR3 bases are TGCGCCAGCAGCCAAGACAGGGGGGTAGGTGGC. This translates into CASSQDRGVGG. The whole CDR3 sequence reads CASSQDRGVGGYTF.

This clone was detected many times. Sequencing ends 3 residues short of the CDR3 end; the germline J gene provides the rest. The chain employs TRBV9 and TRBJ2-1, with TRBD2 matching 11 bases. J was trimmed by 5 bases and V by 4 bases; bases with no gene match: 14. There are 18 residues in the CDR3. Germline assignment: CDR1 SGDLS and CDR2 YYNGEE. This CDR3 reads CASSPRLAGKLGDNEQFF. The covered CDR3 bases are TGTGCCAGCAGCCCTCGACTAGCGGGGAAACTCGGGGACAATGAG.

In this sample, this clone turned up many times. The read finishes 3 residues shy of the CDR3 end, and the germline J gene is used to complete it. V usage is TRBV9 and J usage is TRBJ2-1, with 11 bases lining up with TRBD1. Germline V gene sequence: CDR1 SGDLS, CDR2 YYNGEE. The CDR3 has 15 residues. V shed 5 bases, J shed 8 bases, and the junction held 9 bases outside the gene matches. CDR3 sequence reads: CASSRFGQGADEQFF. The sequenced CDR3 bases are TGTGCCAGCAGTCGCTTCGGACAGGGGGCCGATGAG.

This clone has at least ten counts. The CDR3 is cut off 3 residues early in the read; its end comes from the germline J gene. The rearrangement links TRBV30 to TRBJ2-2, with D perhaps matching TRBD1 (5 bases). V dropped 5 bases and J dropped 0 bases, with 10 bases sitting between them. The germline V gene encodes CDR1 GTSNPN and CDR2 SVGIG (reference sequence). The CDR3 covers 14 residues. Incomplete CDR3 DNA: TGTGCCTGGGATCGACAGACGAACACCGGGGAG. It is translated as CAWDRQTNTGE. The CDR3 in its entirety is CAWDRQTNTGELFF.

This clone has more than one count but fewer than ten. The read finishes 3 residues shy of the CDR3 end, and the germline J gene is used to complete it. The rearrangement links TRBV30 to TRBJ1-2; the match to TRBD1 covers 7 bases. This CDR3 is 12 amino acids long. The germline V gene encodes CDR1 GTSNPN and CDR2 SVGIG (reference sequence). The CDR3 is CAWRGQNYDYTF. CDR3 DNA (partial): TGTGCCTGGAGGGGACAGAACTACGAC.